This TCR beta chain was observed in a study of T-cell reconstitution after alpha-beta-depleted transplantation in children. This clonotype was picked up many times. The TCRbeta library incorporated unique molecular identifiers. MiXCR, applied by TCRdb to the PCR reads, yields one record per CDR3 protein. The table records under 350,000 distinct CDR3 sequences, almost 10% of them present only once. The junction had 8 bases not matched to a gene; V was cut back by 6 bases and J by 6 bases. The CDR3 runs 15 residues. The origin of this receptor is a human donor who donated a stem cell graft to a child with SCID. The sample here was PBMCs from the stem cell graft donor, taken from the stem cell graft. This chain uses TRBV12-3 or TRBV12-4 with TRBJ2-2, with 9 bases fitting TRBD1. The CDR3 DNA follows: TGTGCCAGCAGGCTACAGGGGGCGATCCCCGGGGAGCTGTTTTTT. It yields the protein CASRLQGAIPGELFF.